The 17 T cell receptor beta chains below were found in one sample sequenced in a study of regulatory T cells (dated by TCRdb to the late 2010s). Here is what the overall study found, with its caveats: Enrichment for hydrophobic residues at CDR3 positions 6 and 7 was found in conventional CD4+ T cells from CD3G-deficient patients, suggesting more self-reactive specificities.

No cognate antigen is known for these TCRs. Library preparation was by the immunoSEQ multiplex PCR assay. The multiplex PCR relied on 52 forward TRBV primers and 13 reverse TRBJ primers, and amplification bias was corrected through assay-based and computational methods. TCRdb took over this immuneACCESS table, retaining in-frame rearrangements with V and J assigned. Such tables are incomplete; in checked studies, under half of the missing clones stem from an unresolved V gene, and the remainder is unexplained. The sample has approximately 37,000 clones on record, about 91% of them singletons. The biggest ten clones account for about 2.4% of the sample. The sequencing sample was made of conventional CD4+ T cells sorted from blood. The receptors were gathered from a person between 18 and 30 years old with CD3G deficiency.

The rearrangement links TRBV4-3 to TRBJ1-5; D not certain. The CDR3 is 16 residues long. Germline V CDR1 and CDR2: LGHNA, YSLEER. Trimming stripped 3 bases from V and 3 bases from J, with 15 bases between. The CDR3 region has the DNA TGCGCCAGCAGCCAGGGTTTTGGTCCGACCAATCAGCCCCAGCATTTT. Its translation is CASSQGFGPTNQPQHF.

The chain employs TRBV19 and TRBJ1-2, with TRBD1 as a possible D gene (6 bases). CDR1 is LNHDA, CDR2 SQIVND, per germline (reference sequence). The ends were cut back, 5 bases at V and 7 bases at J, with 17 bases in the middle. This CDR3 contains 14 residues. CDR3 residues: CASSLLDRRLGYTF. DNA for the CDR3: TGTGCCAGTAGTTTGCTTGACAGGCGGCTTGGCTACACCTTC.

The chain recombines TRBV9 with TRBJ1-2, with D hard to call. Trimming left V 4 bases short and J 2 bases short, with 15 bases between. Germline loops: CDR1 SGDLS, CDR2 YYNGEE. The CDR3 consists of 15 residues. The chain's CDR3 is CASSPGLRGNYGYTF. The CDR3 DNA reads as TGTGCCAGCAGCCCCGGTTTGCGAGGAAACTATGGCTACACCTTC.

In DNA form, the CDR3 reads TGTGCCAGCACCCTAAGGGGGGACAGAGCTGGCTACACCTTC. It codes for CASTLRGDRAGYTF. This chain uses TRBV6-1 with TRBJ1-2; 7 nucleotides align to TRBD1. Trimming took 7 bases from V and 7 from J; bases not matched to a gene: 12. This CDR3 spans 14 amino acids. Germline V gene data show CDR1 as MNHNS and CDR2 as SASEGT.

J is TRBJ2-2 and V is TRBV7-9, with 10 bases fitting TRBD1. The CDR3 totals 17 residues. The V gene end was trimmed by 7 bases and the J gene end by 2 bases; junction bases not matched to a gene: 10. Germline assignment: CDR1 SEHNR and CDR2 FQNEAQ (reference sequence). This CDR3 is CASNRGTGDSNTGELFF. In nucleotides, the CDR3 is TGTGCCAGCAACCGAGGGACAGGGGATAGCAACACCGGGGAGCTGTTTTTT.

V gene TRBV28 combines with J gene TRBJ1-2; D remains ambiguous. Germline V CDR1 and CDR2: MDHEN, SYDVKM. Trimming took off 3 bases at V and 4 bases at J, with 9 bases between the two ends. CDR3 size: 13 residues. CDR3 in amino acids: CASSLGSGYGYTF. Written as DNA, the CDR3 is TGTGCCAGCAGTTTGGGCTCGGGCTATGGCTACACCTTC.

J is TRBJ2-5 and V is TRBV6-6, with TRBD2 as a possible D gene (5 bases). This CDR3 has 12 residues. The germline V gene encodes CDR1 MNHNY and CDR2 SVGAGI (reference sequence). V was cut by 2 bases and J by 5 bases, with 6 bases left in between. DNA for the CDR3: TGTGCCAGCAGTTACGGGAGTGAGACCCAGTACTTC. Its translation is CASSYGSETQYF.

The chain couples TRBV28 to TRBJ1-5; D is unclear. The ends were cut back, 2 bases at V and 6 bases at J, with 17 bases in the middle. Germline assignment: CDR1 MDHEN and CDR2 SYDVKM. The CDR3 loop spans 16 amino acids. The chain's CDR3 is CASSLAPDGLFQPQHF. In nucleotides, the CDR3 is TGTGCCAGCAGTTTAGCCCCCGACGGGCTTTTTCAGCCCCAGCATTTT.

This chain joins TRBV7-9 and TRBJ1-4, with 9 positions matching TRBD1. The CDR3 consists of 14 residues. The V gene's germline CDR1 is SEHNR and CDR2 FQNEAQ (reference sequence). Unmatched junction bases numbered 3, after V lost 3 bases and J lost 7 bases. DNA of the CDR3: TGTGCCAGCAGCTTGATGGGACAGGGTGAAAAACTGTTTTTT. Translated: CASSLMGQGEKLFF.

J is TRBJ1-1 and V is TRBV4-2; maybe TRBD1 (5 bases). The CDR3 loop spans 15 amino acids. Germline assignment: CDR1 LGHNA and CDR2 YNFKEQ. The ends were cut back, 4 bases at V and 4 bases at J, with 16 bases in the middle. CDR3 nucleotides: TGTGCCAGCAGCCGGGGGACTACTCTGGCCACTGAAGCTTTCTTT. It is translated as CASSRGTTLATEAFF.

This clone was seen once. The chain links TRBV6-1 to TRBJ2-3; D gene uncertain. V gave up 6 bases and J gave up 4 bases, with 17 bases separating them. Germline lookup yields CDR1 MNHNS and CDR2 SASEGT. This CDR3 has 15 amino acids. This chain's CDR3 is CASRSYSGRADTQYF. CDR3 bases: TGTGCCAGCAGAAGTTACTCTGGACGAGCAGATACGCAGTATTTT.

The chain is built from TRBV28 and TRBJ1-2, with a possible D match to TRBD1 (5 bases). Trimming stripped 4 bases from V and 2 bases from J, with 20 bases between. The CDR3 has 17 residues. Germline values: CDR1 MDHEN, CDR2 SYDVKM. The CDR3 sequence is CASSSQGPGRRNYGYTF. The CDR3 DNA reads TGTGCCAGCAGTTCTCAAGGTCCAGGGAGGAGAAACTATGGCTACACCTTC.

The chain carries TRBV18 and TRBJ2-7; the match to TRBD2 covers 14 bases. Germline V CDR1 and CDR2: KGHSH, LQKENI. This CDR3 region has 15 residues. The V and J ends lost 6 bases and 7 bases, in that order; junction bases with no gene match: 8. The chain's CDR3 is CASSLGLAGGREQYF. DNA for the CDR3: TGTGCCAGCTCCCTCGGACTAGCGGGGGGCCGAGAGCAGTACTTC.

The V call is TRBV5-1, the J call TRBJ2-5; 7 bases are a match to TRBD1. Germline V lookup: CDR1 SGHRS, CDR2 YFSETQ. J lost 2 bases, V lost 4 bases, and 11 bases had no gene match. The CDR3 spans 16 residues. The CDR3 DNA is TGCGCCAGCAGCATATTAGCCGGGACAGTGCAAGAGACCCAGTACTTC. Its protein product is CASSILAGTVQETQYF.

This chain connects TRBV5-1 to TRBJ1-1; maybe TRBD1 (6 bases). There are 14 residues in the CDR3. Germline loops: CDR1 SGHRS, CDR2 YFSETQ. Trimming left V 4 bases short and J 5 bases short, with 15 bases between. This chain's CDR3 is CASSPAGHQTEAFF. The CDR3, as DNA: TGCGCCAGCAGCCCGGCGGGACACCAAACTGAAGCTTTCTTT.

The gene calls are TRBV10-3 and TRBJ2-5; 9 nucleotides match TRBD1. The germline V gene encodes CDR1 ENHRY and CDR2 SYGVKD. After removal of 6 bases from V and 3 bases from J, the junction contained 2 bases not matched to a gene. This CDR3 is 13 amino acids long. The CDR3 loop is CAISRTGEETQYF. CDR3 sequence (DNA): TGTGCCATCAGCCGGACAGGGGAAGAGACCCAGTACTTC.

The chain is built from TRBV7-8 and TRBJ1-1; D call uncertain. This CDR3 has 15 amino acids. CDR1 is SGHVS and CDR2 is FQNEAQ in the germline V gene. V was cut by 5 bases and J by 1 base, with 14 bases left in between. This CDR3 is CASSPRPTPNTEAFF. The CDR3 nucleotides read TGTGCCAGCAGCCCACGGCCTACCCCGAACACTGAAGCTTTCTTT.